The 14 T cell receptor beta chains given below trace back to one sample, sequenced in a study of early T cells in non-severe SARS-CoV-2 infection. In TCRdb, the 5' RACE reads were re-called with MiXCR into one record per CDR3 protein. The top ten hold about 16% of the sample, which has tens of thousands of distinct CDR3 sequences, more than 8.5% seen once. The sequencing used whole blood, collected at baseline. Receptors were obtained from an adult who was a healthcare worker with PCR-confirmed SARS-CoV-2 infection or an uninfected control (not recorded which).

This chain joins TRBV6-5 and TRBJ2-1; 7 bases line up with TRBD2. The V gene end was trimmed by 6 bases and the J gene end by 4 bases; junction bases not matched to a gene: 9. The CDR3 spans 15 residues. Germline-derived CDR1 and CDR2 are MNHEY and SVGAGI. The CDR3 sequence is CASSLNAGEYNEQFF. CDR3 DNA: TGTGCCAGCAGCCTGAACGCGGGAGAGTACAATGAGCAGTTCTTC.

This chain links TRBV5-1 with TRBJ1-4; a weak D match, TRBD1 (6 bases). In germline, CDR1 is SGHRS, CDR2 YFSETQ. The CDR3 is made up of 15 amino acids. V was trimmed by 4 bases and J by 2 bases, leaving 12 bases between them. CDR3: CASSAGTLTNEKLFF. In DNA, the CDR3 is TGCGCCAGCAGCGCCGGGACACTCACTAATGAAAAACTGTTTTTT.

With respect to this clonotype: A read error may produce the germline difference seen at one junction end. The chain uses TRBV29-1 and TRBJ2-2; perhaps TRBD1 as D (7 bases). The CDR3 has 13 amino acids. The germline V gene has CDR1 SQVTM and CDR2 ANQGSEA. CDR3 sequence reads: CSVGGGAGGKLFF. The CDR3 DNA follows: TGCAGCGTTGGAGGGGGCGCAGGCGGGAAGCTGTTTTTT.

This clonotype has only a few counts. This chain joins TRBV12-3 or TRBV12-4 and TRBJ2-3; no definite D call. The CDR3 consists of 13 residues. With 5 bases removed from V and 1 base from J, the gap between germline ends came to 7 bases. The CDR3 DNA reads as TGTGCCAGCAGTCCCCAGGGCACAGATACGCAGTATTTT. Its protein is CASSPQGTDTQYF.

This sequence joins TRBV7-2 and TRBJ2-3, with 13 nucleotides matching TRBD2. The V gene's germline CDR1 is SGHTA and CDR2 FQGNSA. This CDR3 contains 16 residues. Trimming removed 5 bases from V and 3 bases from J; junction bases left unmatched: 5. CDR3 bases: TGTGCCAGCAGCCCGGGACTAGCGGGAAGAACAGATACGCAGTATTTT. Amino acid sequence: CASSPGLAGRTDTQYF.

This clonotype has only a few counts. The chain uses TRBV6-6 and TRBJ2-7; 10 bases align to TRBD1. The CDR3 runs to 14 residues. Looked up from germline, CDR1 is MNHNY and CDR2 is SVGAGI (reference sequence). Unmatched junction bases numbered 5, after V lost 5 bases and J lost 4 bases. CDR3 sequence: CASSAGTGAYEQYF. CDR3 DNA: TGTGCCAGCAGTGCCGGGACAGGGGCTTACGAGCAGTACTTC.

Concerning this clonotype: This could be a read error, since a much larger clone is one nucleotide away. J is TRBJ1-2 and V is TRBV7-9; D possibly corresponds to TRBD1 (6 bases). Germline V gives CDR1 SEHNR, CDR2 FQNEAQ (reference sequence). V shed 2 bases and J shed 9 bases, with 13 bases lying between them. The CDR3 has 13 residues. Here the CDR3 DNA reads TGTGCCAGCAGCTTACGCGCAGGGGAGCGCTACACCTTC. The encoded protein is CASSLRAGERYTF.

In this sample, this clonotype turned up many times. The chain employs TRBV2 and TRBJ1-2; 7 nucleotides match TRBD1. Trimming cost V 7 bases and J 2 bases; bases outside gene matches: 1. CDR1 and CDR2 (germline): SNHLY, FYNNEI. This CDR3 has 12 residues. CDR3 nucleotide sequence: TGTGCCAGCAAACAGGGGAACTATGGCTACACCTTC. As protein: CASKQGNYGYTF.

The chain employs TRBV10-3 and TRBJ2-7, with unresolved D. The CDR3 sequence is 12 residues long. Germline V lookup: CDR1 ENHRY, CDR2 SYGVKD. V dropped 3 bases and J dropped 4 bases, with 7 bases sitting between them. CDR3 in amino acids: CAISDSGYEQYF. DNA for the CDR3: TGTGCCATCAGTGATAGTGGGTACGAGCAGTACTTC.

The table lists this clonotype with a few counts. The chain uses TRBV11-2 and TRBJ2-1; 9 bases align to TRBD1. The CDR3 has 15 residues. The junction had 10 bases not matched to a gene; V was cut back by 6 bases and J by 7 bases. In germline, CDR1 is SGHAT, CDR2 FQNNGV. CDR3 sequence (DNA): TGTGCCAGCAGTGCGGGGACAGGGCTTGGGAATGAGCAGTTCTTC. It codes for CASSAGTGLGNEQFF.

This clonotype was seen repeatedly, ten times or more. Relative to the germline gene, one junction end is altered; a read error may explain this. V gene TRBV24-1 combines with J gene TRBJ2-7; D gene ambiguous. The CDR3 is 13 amino acids. CDR1 KGHDR and CDR2 SFDVKD come from the germline V gene. The CDR3 loop is CATSDLGSASLDF. DNA for the CDR3: TGTGCCACCAGTGATTTAGGGTCGGCTAGTCTGGACTTC.

The V call is TRBV12-3 or TRBV12-4, the J call TRBJ1-2; D is unclear. The CDR3 totals 13 residues. V was clipped by 6 bases and J by 8 bases, with 16 bases between them. CDR3 sequence: CASSPGLRRGYTF. CDR3 DNA: TGTGCCAGCAGCCCCGGGCTCCGACGGGGCTACACCTTC.

The sample holds a few counts of this clonotype. The chain links TRBV28 to TRBJ2-7; the D is unclear. Germline lookup yields CDR1 MDHEN and CDR2 SYDVKM. Between the trimmed V and J ends, which lost 2 bases and 1 base, there was a span of 9 bases. This CDR3 spans 14 amino acids. The CDR3 sequence: CASSLNTLSYEQYF. CDR3 sequence (DNA): TGTGCCAGCAGTTTAAATACCCTATCCTACGAGCAGTACTTC.

This clonotype was detected only a few times. The CDR3 sequence: CASSHGQGASGWNEQFF. The CDR3 nucleotides read TGTGCCAGCAGCCATGGACAGGGGGCTTCGGGATGGAATGAGCAGTTCTTC. The V gene is TRBV12-3 or TRBV12-4, the J gene TRBJ2-1; 11 nucleotides match TRBD1. V lost 6 bases, J lost 7 bases, and 14 bases stayed unmatched. The length of the CDR3 is 17 residues.